This TCR beta chain was obtained from a study of blood T cell repertoires in COVID-19. Study details: Acute-phase and convalescent COVID-19 samples originated in the United States, Italy and Spain. T cells, B-cell-depleted T cells, or PBMCs supplied cDNA or gDNA.

This clone has a handful of counts. As originally analysed: By means of reference gene primer amplification, nucleated cell counts were estimated. Assay: immunoSEQ multiplex PCR; the TCRdb copy retains only in-frame clones and omits some. For V, J and clone size, that table is used; D and trimming come from the DNA. The sample yields 90,000 to 110,000 clones, roughly 85% seen once. V was shortened by 0 bases and J by 3 bases, with 12 bases between the two germline ends. CDR1 is GTSNPN, CDR2 SVGIG, per germline (reference sequence). This CDR3 comprises 15 residues. The chain is built from TRBV30 and TRBJ2-1; D is perhaps TRBD1 (6 bases). The origin of this receptor is an elderly woman with acute or convalescent COVID-19. Specimen: peripheral blood. CDR3 DNA: TGTGCCTGGAGTGTACAGGGCCACGGCTACAATGAGCAGTTCTTC. Protein sequence: CAWSVQGHGYNEQFF.